This TCR beta chain is from a study of CD8+ T cells in alopecia areata. Study information: Tofacitinib therapy lasting 6 to 18 months was followed by 6 months off drug.

cDNA serving as the sequencing template came from extracted, reverse transcribed RNA. Assay: immunoSEQ multiplex PCR; the TCRdb copy retains only in-frame clones and omits some. The data hold under 200,000 clones, with approximately 62% observed a single time. General study findings and limits: Patients shared TCRs less clearly than mice did, possibly owing to HLA.

As regards this clone: Its cognate antigen is unknown.

Treatment noted: oral pan-JAK inhibitor, 5-10 mg twice daily. PBMCs were stained for CD3, CD4 and CD8, and CD4+ and CD8+ T cells were sorted. Germline CDR1 and CDR2: LNHNV and YYDKDF (reference sequence). Trimming stripped 0 bases from V and 8 bases from J, with 13 bases between. The CDR3 runs 14 residues. The chain carries TRBV15 and TRBJ1-2; D is unclear. Material: CD4+ T cells sorted from blood, obtained at week 24, from a patient treated with tofacitinib. The clonotype comes from a human donor with alopecia areata. The CDR3 region is CATSRDQRVGGYTF. For the CDR3, the DNA is TGTGCCACCAGCAGAGATCAGCGGGTAGGGGGCTACACCTTC.